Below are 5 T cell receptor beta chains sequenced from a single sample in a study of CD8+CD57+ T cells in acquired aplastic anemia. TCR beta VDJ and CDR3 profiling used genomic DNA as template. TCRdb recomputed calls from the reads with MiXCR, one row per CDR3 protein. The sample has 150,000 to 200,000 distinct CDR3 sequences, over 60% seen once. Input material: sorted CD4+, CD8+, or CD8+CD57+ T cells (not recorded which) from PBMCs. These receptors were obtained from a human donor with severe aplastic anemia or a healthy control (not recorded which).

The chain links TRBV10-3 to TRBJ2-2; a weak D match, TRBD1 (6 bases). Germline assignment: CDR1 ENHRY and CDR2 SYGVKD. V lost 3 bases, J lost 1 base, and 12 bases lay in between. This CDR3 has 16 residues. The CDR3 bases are TGTGCCATCAGTGACGGTTTGACAGGGAACACCGGGGAGCTGTTTTTT. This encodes CAISDGLTGNTGELFF.

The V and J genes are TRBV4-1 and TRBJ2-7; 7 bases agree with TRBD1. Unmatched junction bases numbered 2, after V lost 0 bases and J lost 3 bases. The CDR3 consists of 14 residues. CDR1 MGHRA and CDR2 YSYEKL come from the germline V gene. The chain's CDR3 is CASSQDPGGYEQYF. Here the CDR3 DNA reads TGCGCCAGCAGCCAAGATCCAGGGGGCTACGAGCAGTACTTC.

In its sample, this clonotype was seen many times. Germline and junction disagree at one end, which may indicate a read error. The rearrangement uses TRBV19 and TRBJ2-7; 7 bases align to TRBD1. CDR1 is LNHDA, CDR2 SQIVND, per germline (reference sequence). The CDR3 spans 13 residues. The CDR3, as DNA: TGTGCCAGTAGTTCTCGGGACAGCCAGACCCAAAACTTC. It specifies CASSSRDSQTQNF.

CDR3 nucleotide sequence: TGTGCCACCAGCAGGCCGGACAGCCATAGCCCCTACGAGCAGTACTTC. Amino acid sequence: CATSRPDSHSPYEQYF. V is TRBV15 and J is TRBJ2-7, with a possible D match to TRBD1 (6 bases). Trimming took off 3 bases at V and 2 bases at J, with 17 bases between the two ends. This CDR3 region has 16 residues. The germline V gene encodes CDR1 LNHNV and CDR2 YYDKDF (reference sequence).

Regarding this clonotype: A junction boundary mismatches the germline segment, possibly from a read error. The CDR3 DNA reads TGTGCTAGCAGCCCTTTGGAAGAGACCCAGTACTTC. Translating gives CASSPLEETQYF. This rearrangement joins TRBV7-7 to TRBJ2-5; D gene uncertain. The CDR3 has 12 amino acids. Per germline, CDR1 SSHAT and CDR2 FNYEAQ (reference sequence).